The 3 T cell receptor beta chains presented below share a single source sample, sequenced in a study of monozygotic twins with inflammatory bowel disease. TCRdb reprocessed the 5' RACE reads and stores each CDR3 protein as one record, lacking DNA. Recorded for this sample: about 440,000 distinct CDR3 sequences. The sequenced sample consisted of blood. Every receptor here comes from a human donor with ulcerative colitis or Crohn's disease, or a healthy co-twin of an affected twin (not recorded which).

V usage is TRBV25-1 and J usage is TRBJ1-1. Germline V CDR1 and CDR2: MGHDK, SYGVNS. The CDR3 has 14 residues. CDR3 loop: CASRPAYVGSGAFF.

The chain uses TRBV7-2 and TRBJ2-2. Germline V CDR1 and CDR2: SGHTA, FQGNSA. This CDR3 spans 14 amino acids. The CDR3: CASSLGYLTGELFF.

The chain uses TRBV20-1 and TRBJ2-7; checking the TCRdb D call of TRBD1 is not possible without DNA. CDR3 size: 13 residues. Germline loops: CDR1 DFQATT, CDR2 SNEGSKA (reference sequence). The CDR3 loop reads CSAPTGRGYEQYF.